What follows describes a single T cell receptor beta chain. The clone's antigen remains unknown. It has no much larger one-base neighbor in the sample; base qualities were not kept. The TCR beta CDR3 regions were amplified from RNA transcripts. The TCR CDR3 was subjected to a first round of RT-PCR using the HTBI primer set and the Qiagen OneStep RT-PCR kit. A second multiplex PCR round built the libraries, followed by size selection and purification. Libraries were sequenced paired-end with 100 bp reads on an Illumina HiSeq2000. The original pipeline was this. SOAPnuke was used to process the raw data, throwing out any read that contained adapters or uncalled bases, had a mean Phred below 15, or lacked an exact constant-primer or identifier match. COPE v1.2.5 was used to merge the high-quality paired reads, and each unique nucleotide sequence was defined as a clonotype. MiTCR v1.1 was used to align the clonotypes against IMGT TRBV, TRBD and TRBJ reference segments. The analysis included only V-J combinations with a frequency above 0.0001, which together covered approximately 99% of the repertoires. The TCS score was defined as the ratio of F50 (clonal expansion) to E x V (chaos), calculated using BLOSUM62-based TCRdist between CDR3 peptides within each V-J. Welch's t-statistics and random forest reduced several hundred V-J features to about 12, which were used in a naive Bayes classifier (R e1071). The raw public data were reprocessed by TCRdb itself: fastp quality trimming at Q25, MiXCR clonotype calling, in-frame beta chains only. Rows are unified per CDR3 protein, each entry keeping the most common DNA and genes. V and J calls and clone size were set by TCRdb, not the authors. This sample gives 500,000 to 600,000 distinct CDR3 sequences in total; around 17% of them show up just once. The ten top clones hold more than 15% of the sample.

Stable Graves' hyperthyroidism was defined as the absence of progression to ophthalmopathy over 18 months of follow-up. The hyperthyroidism patients were between 18 and 65 years old and newly diagnosed, with a disease duration of less than 2 months. The study excluded patients with uncontrolled infections, other autoimmune diseases, pregnancy or lactation. Diagnoses were based on clinical symptoms, serum thyroxine and TRAb, thyroid ultrasound and orbital computed tomography. PBMCs were isolated from 7.5 to 10 ml of fresh peripheral blood by Ficoll-Paque density gradient centrifugation. Total RNA was extracted using Trizol reagent, and RNA quality was assessed on an Agilent 2100 Bioanalyzer. These data belong to a study of T cells in Graves' hyperthyroidism and ophthalmopathy (dated by TCRdb to the late 2010s). As for the study more broadly: Peripheral blood samples were taken at the time of initial diagnosis, prior to any treatment. In roughly six Graves' hyperthyroidism patients, the study also compared T-cell repertoires from thyroid tissue with T-cell repertoires from blood. Prospective prediction of ophthalmopathy was tested in an independent validation cohort of 18 to 20 hyperthyroidism patients and 15 to 17 patients who later progressed to ophthalmopathy. After blood sampling, hyperthyroidism patients were treated with methimazole at a starting dose of 30 mg daily, and ophthalmopathy patients were treated with high-dose intravenous methylprednisolone. To identify distinguishing TCR V-J signatures, a discovery cohort of about 100 patients was used, comprising 40 to 45 with Graves' ophthalmopathy and around 60 with stable Graves' hyperthyroidism. TCR Vbeta CDR3 sequencing of 130 to 150 peripheral blood samples (approximately 44 ophthalmopathy, under 80 hyperthyroidism and some 17 progressor patients) is reported in the paper. The roughly 100 discovery patients were randomly divided into training and test sets at a 7:3 ratio.

Overall results and qualifications from the work: A model built on a 13 V-J signature distinguished ophthalmopathy from stable hyperthyroidism, reaching roughly 88% sensitivity and around 82% specificity in cross-validation and 80%/75% in testing. In validation, the model predicted progression to ophthalmopathy with roughly 70% sensitivity and less than 75% specificity, a median of around six months before onset. Most expanded thyroid clonotypes (frequency above 0.001) were also found in blood, which suggests that blood repertoires may mirror thyroid immune responses. Sample size was not statistically predetermined, and blinding of investigators to group allocation was not performed.

The specimen was blood. This TCR derives from a woman aged 18-30 years with Graves' hyperthyroidism.

At the DNA level, the sequence is TGTGCCAGCAGTTTTATACGTGACTCTGGGGCCAACGTCCTGACTTTC. This codes for CASSFIRDSGANVLTF. The sequence is built from TRBV12-3 or TRBV12-4 and TRBJ2-6; the D gene is not confidently resolved. Cut back by 3 bases and 0 bases, the V and J ends lie 9 bases apart. From cysteine to phenylalanine, the CDR3 is 16 amino acids long. This entry keeps only the CDR3 DNA: 48 bases, framed from base 1.